Below, 9 T cell receptor beta chains from the same sample are listed, as sequenced in a study of OX40 agonist ivuxolimab in advanced cancers. TCRdb's table, derived via immunoSEQ multiplex PCR, lists solely in-frame clones and lacks some. This repertoire shows more than 10,000 clones, around four fifths found once; its top ten account for 8% to 9.5%. Sequenced here: CD4+ or CD8+ T cells sorted from blood, sampled in a trial of the OX40 agonist ivuxolimab. The receptors were sampled from an adult with an advanced solid tumor such as melanoma, head and neck, liver or kidney cancer.

This sequence joins TRBV5-6 and TRBJ2-2; 10 bases match TRBD2. V lost 3 bases and J lost 6; bases outside the gene matches: 14. The CDR3 covers 18 residues. Looked up from germline, CDR1 is SGHDT and CDR2 is YYEEEE. This CDR3 reads CASSWGFSGGRSAGELFF. CDR3 sequence (DNA): TGTGCCAGCAGCTGGGGATTTAGCGGGGGGCGTTCTGCCGGGGAGCTGTTTTTT. Looking up the rest from reference TRBV5-6 and TRBJ2-2 gives the full variable domain: DAGVTQSPTHLIKTRGQQVTLRCSPKSGHDTVSWYQQALGQGPQFIFQYYEEEERQRGNFPDRFSGHQFPNYSSELNVNALLLGDSALYLCASSWGFSGGRSAGELFFGEGSRLTVL.

The chain carries TRBV2 and TRBJ1-5; D uncertain. Germline loops: CDR1 SNHLY, CDR2 FYNNEI. The germline V and J ends were trimmed by 2 bases and 4 bases, with 9 bases remaining between them. The CDR3 contains 14 residues. For the CDR3, the DNA is TGTGCCAGCAGTGAATGGCAGGTGAATCAGCCCCAGCATTTT. Translated: CASSEWQVNQPQHF.

The rearrangement links TRBV19 to TRBJ2-2; the D gene is possibly TRBD1 (6 bases). The V end was cut by 11 bases, the J end by 1 base, with 11 bases between. CDR1 LNHDA and CDR2 SQIVND come from the germline V gene (reference sequence). This CDR3 is built from 13 residues. The CDR3 DNA reads as TGTGCCGTTTTACAGGGGAACACCGGGGAGCTGTTTTTT. Translation gives CAVLQGNTGELFF. Drawing the rest from reference TRBV19 and TRBJ2-2, the complete variable domain is DGGITQSPKYLFRKEGQNVTLSCEQNLNHDAMYWYRQDPGQGLRLIYYSQIVNDFQKGDIAEGYSVSREKKESFPLTVTSAQKNPTAFYLCAVLQGNTGELFFGEGSRLTVL.

The genes are TRBV2 and TRBJ2-1; TRBD2 aligns across 8 bases. The germline gives CDR1 SNHLY, CDR2 FYNNEI. The J segment lost 0 bases and the V segment lost 2 bases, leaving 3 bases of the junction unmatched. The CDR3 runs 16 residues. CDR3 sequence reads: CASSETSGSSYNEQFF. The DNA of the CDR3 is TGTGCCAGCAGTGAAACAAGCGGGAGCTCCTACAATGAGCAGTTCTTC.

This clone rates as medium-sized (0.01 to 0.1%). Other DNA sequences within the sample encode an identical CDR3. V usage is TRBV4-1 and J usage is TRBJ1-4; 9 nucleotides match TRBD1. V gave up 5 bases and J gave up 7 bases; unmatched junction bases: 8. The germline V gene has CDR1 MGHRA and CDR2 YSYEKL. The CDR3 covers 15 residues. The CDR3 loop is CASSVTGTGIEKLFF. DNA of the CDR3: TGCGCCAGCAGCGTCACCGGGACAGGGATTGAAAAACTGTTTTTT.

This clone was picked up a small number of times. V usage is TRBV19 and J usage is TRBJ1-6; 7 nucleotides line up with TRBD1. The germline gives CDR1 LNHDA, CDR2 SQIVND (reference sequence). The CDR3 extends over 13 amino acids. V lost 9 bases, J lost 11 bases, and 10 bases stayed unmatched. CDR3 loop: CASTQGSMAPLHF. CDR3 DNA sequence: TGTGCCAGCACACAGGGGAGTATGGCACCCCTCCACTTT.

The J gene is TRBJ1-6, the V gene TRBV10-3, with a tentative D call TRBD1 (6 bases). The V end lost 5 bases, the J end lost 5 bases, and 10 bases lay between the germline ends. Germline values: CDR1 ENHRY, CDR2 SYGVKD. The CDR3 sequence is 14 residues long. The CDR3 sequence is CAISRSGDNSPLHF. CDR3 DNA: TGTGCCATCAGTCGATCAGGGGATAATTCACCCCTCCACTTT.

The rearrangement uses TRBV14 and TRBJ2-5; 10 bases line up with TRBD2. Trimming took 1 base from V and 2 from J; bases not matched to a gene: 7. CDR1 and CDR2 from the germline V gene are SGHDN and FVKESK. This CDR3 spans 17 amino acids. The CDR3 DNA reads TGTGCCAGCAGCCAAGCGACCAGCGGGGGGGCGCAAGAGACCCAGTACTTC. Translation gives CASSQATSGGAQETQYF.

The chain joins TRBV27 to TRBJ2-1; D could derive from TRBD1 or TRBD2 (5 bases each). V dropped 7 bases and J dropped 8 bases, with 15 bases sitting between them. The CDR3 consists of 13 residues. Looked up from germline, CDR1 is MNHEY and CDR2 is SMNVEV (reference sequence). The CDR3 loop reads CASTGGETHEQFF. The CDR3 nucleotides are TGTGCCAGCACTGGGGGAGAAACGCATGAGCAGTTCTTC.